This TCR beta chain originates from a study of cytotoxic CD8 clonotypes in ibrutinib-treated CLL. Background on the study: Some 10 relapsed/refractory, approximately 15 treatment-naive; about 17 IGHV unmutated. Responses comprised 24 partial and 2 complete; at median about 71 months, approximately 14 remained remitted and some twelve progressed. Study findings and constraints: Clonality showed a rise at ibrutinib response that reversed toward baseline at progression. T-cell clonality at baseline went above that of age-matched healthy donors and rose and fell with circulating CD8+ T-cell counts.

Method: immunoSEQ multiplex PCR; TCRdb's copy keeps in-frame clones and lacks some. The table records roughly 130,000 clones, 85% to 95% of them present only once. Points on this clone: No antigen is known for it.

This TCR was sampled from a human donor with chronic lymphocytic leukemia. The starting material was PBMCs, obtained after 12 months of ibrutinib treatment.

CDR3 residues: CASVPPLAVLGETQYF. The CDR3 region has the DNA TGTGCCAGCGTCCCCCCGCTAGCGGTTCTTGGGGAGACCCAGTACTTC. This rearrangement joins TRBV28 to TRBJ2-5; 7 positions agree with TRBD2. The CDR3 loop spans 16 amino acids. V was pared by 8 bases and J by 5 bases, with 17 bases of the junction left unmatched. CDR1 and CDR2 from the germline V gene are MDHEN and SYDVKM.